This T cell receptor beta chain was profiled in a study of human T cells and chemical hapten exposure. The starting material, unfractionated whole blood, was used for total RNA extraction. Looked up from germline, CDR1 is SGHRS and CDR2 is YFSETQ. This CDR3 spans 17 amino acids. Between the trimmed V and J ends, which lost 1 base and 0 bases, there was a span of 14 bases. The library tagged individual cDNA molecules with unique molecular identifiers. TCRdb re-analysed the 5' RACE reads in MiXCR, keeping a single row per CDR3 protein. The sample lists 81,000 or so distinct CDR3 sequences; approximately 8% were seen once.

V and J are TRBV5-1 and TRBJ2-1; a possible D gene is TRBD2 (5 bases). This receptor was identified in a male donor in good health. The CDR3 region has the DNA TGCGCCAGCAGCTTGCAATTAGCGCCGAGCTCCTACAATGAGCAGTTCTTC. Translating it yields CASSLQLAPSSYNEQFF.